One sample yielded the 6 T cell receptor beta chains listed below, sequenced in a study of response to subunit inactivated influenza vaccine. TCRdb recomputed calls from the RT-PCR reads with MiXCR, one row per CDR3 protein. The sample yields more than 450,000 distinct CDR3 sequences, around 11% seen once. This sample also appeared in a second study, on T cells expressing NK-cell markers. That paper adds: The authors generated TCR beta cDNA through 5'RACE template switching with UMIs.

Sequencing used PBMCs from blood, obtained on the day of vaccination. The receptors were gathered from a man aged 50 to 59 who received an inactivated influenza vaccine.

This clonotype was recorded at least ten times. The V and J genes are TRBV7-9 and TRBJ2-7; D call uncertain. The CDR3 spans 12 residues. CDR1 is SEHNR, CDR2 FQNEAQ, per germline (reference sequence). Trimming removed 0 bases from V and 2 bases from J, with 2 bases in between. The CDR3 is CASSLATYEQYF. The DNA of the CDR3 is TGTGCCAGCAGCTTAGCCACCTACGAGCAGTACTTC.

This clonotype came up a few times. DNA of the CDR3: TGTGCCTGGAGTGTACCCAGGGACTATGGCTACACCTTC. This codes for CAWSVPRDYGYTF. The chain employs TRBV30 and TRBJ1-2; D perhaps matches TRBD1 (5 bases). V shed 0 bases and J shed 3 bases, with 8 bases lying between them. Germline V gene sequence: CDR1 GTSNPN, CDR2 SVGIG (reference sequence). The CDR3 is 13 amino acids.

This chain connects TRBV20-1 to TRBJ2-5, with 9 bases aligning to TRBD1. The CDR3 length is 14 residues. Unmatched junction bases numbered 5, after V lost 3 bases and J lost 3 bases. Germline assignment: CDR1 DFQATT and CDR2 SNEGSKA (reference sequence). CDR3 in DNA: TGCAGTGCTAGTCCCGGGACAGGGAAAGAGACCCAGTACTTC. As protein: CSASPGTGKETQYF.

V and J are TRBV4-1 and TRBJ1-1; D not resolved. The length of the CDR3 is 15 residues. The germline V gene has CDR1 MGHRA and CDR2 YSYEKL. Trimming took 0 bases from V and 0 from J, leaving 8 bases between them. CDR3 loop: CASSQDPGLNTEAFF. The CDR3 DNA reads as TGCGCCAGCAGCCAAGACCCCGGGTTGAACACTGAAGCTTTCTTT.

This chain uses TRBV4-2 with TRBJ2-7; perhaps TRBD2 as D (6 bases). Germline values: CDR1 LGHNA, CDR2 YNFKEQ. V shed 1 base and J shed 3 bases, with 13 bases lying between them. The CDR3 covers 15 residues. This CDR3 is CASSQVPSEDYEQYF. DNA of the CDR3: TGTGCCAGCAGCCAAGTTCCTAGCGAAGACTACGAGCAGTACTTC.

The sample holds a few counts of this clonotype. V is TRBV2 and J is TRBJ2-1; D is unresolved. V was shortened by 1 base and J by 6 bases, with 7 bases between the two germline ends. Per the germline V gene, CDR1 is SNHLY and CDR2 is FYNNEI. CDR3 size: 13 residues. The CDR3 sequence is CASSEVEFNEQFF. The CDR3 region has the DNA TGTGCCAGCAGTGAAGTGGAGTTCAATGAGCAGTTCTTC.